Each of the 22 T cell receptor beta chains below was sequenced from the same sample in a study of blood T cell repertoires in COVID-19. Produced via immunoSEQ multiplex PCR; TCRdb's table is partial and in-frame only. Of fewer than 600,000 clones listed, 85% to 90% are singletons. Sequencing used peripheral blood. The source of these receptors is a man younger than 30 with COVID-19, enrolled during active disease.

The J gene is TRBJ1-1, the V gene TRBV6-5, with D possibly matching TRBD1 (5 bases). The CDR3 runs 14 residues. V lost 2 bases to trimming and J lost 6 bases, with 13 bases between them. CDR1 is MNHEY, CDR2 SVGAGI, per germline. The CDR3 reads CASSYDPQEPEAFF. CDR3 coding DNA: TGTGCCAGCAGTTACGACCCACAGGAGCCTGAAGCTTTCTTT.

The chain uses TRBV29-1 and TRBJ1-2, with a weak D call TRBD1 (6 bases). This CDR3 has 11 amino acids. Trimming removed 7 bases at V and 5 bases at J, with 11 bases between. CDR1 and CDR2 (germline): SQVTM, ANQGSEA. CDR3 residues: CSDRTVYGYTF. DNA for the CDR3: TGCAGCGACCGGACAGTTTATGGCTACACCTTC.

The rearrangement links TRBV15 to TRBJ1-5; possible D gene TRBD1, 5 bases. This CDR3 is built from 13 residues. Germline V lookup: CDR1 LNHNV, CDR2 YYDKDF (reference sequence). Trimming left V 8 bases short and J 1 base short, with 9 bases between. The CDR3 DNA follows: TGTGCCACCGGAGGGACGAGCAATCAGCCCCAGCATTTT. It yields the protein CATGGTSNQPQHF.

The gene calls are TRBV28 and TRBJ2-1; 8 bases are shared with TRBD2. V trimming: 5 bases; J trimming: 6 bases; junction bases outside the gene matches: 15. This CDR3 has 17 residues. CDR1 is MDHEN and CDR2 is SYDVKM in the germline V gene. The CDR3 DNA reads as TGTGCCAGCAGTCGTCAGATTGGAGCGGGAGCCGGCAATGAGCAGTTCTTC. This encodes CASSRQIGAGAGNEQFF.

The chain carries TRBV15 and TRBJ2-1; tentatively, D is TRBD1 (5 bases). CDR3 length equals 15 residues. In germline, CDR1 is LNHNV, CDR2 YYDKDF (reference sequence). V lost 0 bases and J lost 3, with 9 bases in between. CDR3 protein: CATSRDIQDYNEQFF. CDR3 DNA: TGTGCCACCAGCAGAGATATACAGGACTACAATGAGCAGTTCTTC.

In this sample, this clone turned up a few times. The V gene is TRBV2, the J gene TRBJ2-7; 8 bases are shared with TRBD2. J lost 4 bases, V lost 8 bases, and 4 bases had no gene match. The CDR3 is 12 amino acids. Per germline, CDR1 SNHLY and CDR2 FYNNEI. The CDR3 loop reads CASEGTRYEQYF. CDR3 coding DNA: TGTGCCAGCGAGGGGACTAGGTACGAGCAGTACTTC.

This sequence joins TRBV4-2 and TRBJ2-1; 8 bases are a match to TRBD2. CDR1 LGHNA and CDR2 YNFKEQ come from the germline V gene. CDR3 length equals 16 residues. The V and J ends lost 0 bases and 4 bases, in that order; junction bases with no gene match: 5. CDR3 sequence: CASSQEPSGPYNEQFF. DNA for the CDR3: TGTGCCAGCAGCCAAGAGCCTAGCGGGCCGTACAATGAGCAGTTCTTC.

The chain joins TRBV4-1 to TRBJ2-3; TRBD2 matches 9 bases. This CDR3 spans 16 amino acids. Germline assignment: CDR1 MGHRA and CDR2 YSYEKL. After removal of 4 bases from V and 6 bases from J, the junction contained 11 bases not matched to a gene. CDR3 sequence (DNA): TGCGCCAGCAGCCCCCCCGGGGCTAGCGGGAAGGATACGCAGTATTTT. This translates into CASSPPGASGKDTQYF.

J is TRBJ2-7 and V is TRBV30; unclear D gene. Per the germline V gene, CDR1 is GTSNPN and CDR2 is SVGIG (reference sequence). The CDR3 extends over 12 amino acids. V was pared by 2 bases and J by 7 bases, with 12 bases between. CDR3 in amino acids: CAWSTGLGEQYF. The DNA for the CDR3 is TGTGCCTGGAGTACTGGGCTTGGGGAGCAGTACTTC.

This clone was picked up a small number of times. The chain is built from TRBV11-3 and TRBJ2-2; TRBD1 matches at 7 bases. CDR3 length: 15 residues. The J segment lost 4 bases and the V segment lost 4 bases, leaving 6 bases of the junction unmatched. Germline CDR1 and CDR2: SGHNT and YENEEA. The CDR3 DNA follows: TGTGCCAGCAGCTACCAGGGGGTGAGCACCGGGGAGCTGTTTTTT. As protein: CASSYQGVSTGELFF.

The chain employs TRBV28 and TRBJ2-1, with D unresolved. The germline V gene has CDR1 MDHEN and CDR2 SYDVKM. There are 11 residues in the CDR3. Trimming left V 8 bases short and J 4 bases short, with 6 bases between. The CDR3 DNA follows: TGTGCCAGCGGGCGATACAATGAGCAGTTCTTC. This codes for CASGRYNEQFF. Drawing the rest from reference TRBV28 and TRBJ2-1, the complete variable domain is DVKVTQSSRYLVKRTGEKVFLECVQDMDHENMFWYRQDPGLGLRLIYFSYDVKMKEKGDIPEGYSVSREKKERFSLILESASTNQTSMYLCASGRYNEQFFGPGTRLTVL.

The chain uses TRBV29-1 and TRBJ2-7, with TRBD1 matching 9 bases. In germline, CDR1 is SQVTM, CDR2 ANQGSEA. The CDR3 totals 12 residues. V shed 6 bases and J 3 bases; nucleotides not matched to a gene: 3. The CDR3 sequence is CSVRDRDYEQYF. In nucleotides, the CDR3 is TGCAGCGTCCGGGACAGGGACTACGAGCAGTACTTC.

V is TRBV27 and J is TRBJ2-2; D remains ambiguous. The CDR3 consists of 13 residues. Germline V gene data show CDR1 as MNHEY and CDR2 as SMNVEV (reference sequence). V was pared by 3 bases and J by 7 bases, with 9 bases between. The CDR3 region has the DNA TGTGCCAGCAGTTTTTCGGGTATCGGGGAGCTGTTTTTT. As protein: CASSFSGIGELFF.

To note about this clone: Other nucleotide sequences from this sample produce the same CDR3. The chain combines TRBV19 with TRBJ1-1; D might be TRBD1 (6 bases). Germline V gives CDR1 LNHDA, CDR2 SQIVND (reference sequence). Trimming removed 6 bases from V and 4 bases from J, with 9 bases in between. CDR3 size: 12 residues. DNA of the CDR3: TGTGCCAGTAGACAGGGTGGCACTGAAGCTTTCTTT. This translates into CASRQGGTEAFF.

The chain joins TRBV9 to TRBJ2-1; D is possibly TRBD1 (5 bases). From germline, CDR1 is SGDLS and CDR2 YYNGEE. Trimming took off 0 bases at V and 2 bases at J, with 9 bases between the two ends. The CDR3 covers 15 residues. This chain's CDR3 is CASSVVGVPYNEQFF. In DNA form, the CDR3 reads TGTGCCAGCAGCGTAGTAGGGGTACCCTACAATGAGCAGTTCTTC.

The CDR3 sequence is CASSLVSANEKLFF. The CDR3 bases are TGCGCCAGCAGCTTGGTTTCAGCTAATGAAAAACTGTTTTTT. This chain uses TRBV5-1 with TRBJ1-4; D gene uncertain. Trimming took off 0 bases at V and 3 bases at J, with 6 bases between the two ends. CDR3 length: 14 amino acids. Per the germline V gene, CDR1 is SGHRS and CDR2 is YFSETQ.

The chain uses TRBV4-1 and TRBJ1-1; D may be TRBD1 (5 bases). Between the trimmed V and J ends, which lost 6 bases and 1 base, there was a span of 18 bases. The germline V gene encodes CDR1 MGHRA and CDR2 YSYEKL. This CDR3 contains 16 residues. The CDR3 DNA reads as TGCGCCAGCAGAAAAGGGTCTGACAGACCGAACACTGAAGCTTTCTTT. Amino acid sequence: CASRKGSDRPNTEAFF.

V usage is TRBV19 and J usage is TRBJ2-1; the match to TRBD1 covers 8 bases. Trimming removed 6 bases from V and 5 bases from J; junction bases left unmatched: 9. The CDR3 length is 15 residues. Germline-derived CDR1 and CDR2 are LNHDA and SQIVND (reference sequence). Written as DNA, the CDR3 is TGTGCCAGTAGATTGGACAGGGCCTTTAACAATGAGCAGTTCTTC. Translation: CASRLDRAFNNEQFF. Using reference TRBV19 and TRBJ2-1 for the parts outside the CDR3, the full variable domain is DGGITQSPKYLFRKEGQNVTLSCEQNLNHDAMYWYRQDPGQGLRLIYYSQIVNDFQKGDIAEGYSVSREKKESFPLTVTSAQKNPTAFYLCASRLDRAFNNEQFFGPGTRLTVL.

Only one count was recorded for this clone. The chain is built from TRBV20-1 and TRBJ1-1; D not certain. The CDR3 runs 11 residues. The V and J ends lost 0 bases and 8 bases respectively, with 7 bases between them. Germline values: CDR1 DFQATT, CDR2 SNEGSKA (reference sequence). CDR3 amino acids: CSARDRGEAFF. The CDR3 DNA is TGCAGTGCTAGAGATCGAGGGGAAGCTTTCTTT.

The chain joins TRBV5-1 to TRBJ2-7, with 9 nucleotides matching TRBD1. Per the germline V gene, CDR1 is SGHRS and CDR2 is YFSETQ. This CDR3 has 13 amino acids. V was clipped by 4 bases and J by 5 bases; unmatched bases: 4. Here the CDR3 reads CASSEDRGHEQYF. Written as DNA, the CDR3 is TGCGCCAGCAGCGAGGACAGGGGCCACGAGCAGTACTTC. Supplemented by reference TRBV5-1 and TRBJ2-7, the full variable domain reads KAGVTQTPRYLIKTRGQQVTLSCSPISGHRSVSWYQQTPGQGLQFLFEYFSETQRNKGNFPGRFSGRQFSNSRSEMNVSTLELGDSALYLCASSEDRGHEQYFGPGTRLTVT.

This rearrangement joins TRBV19 to TRBJ2-3; tentative D call: TRBD1 (5 bases). Germline V gene lookup returns CDR1 LNHDA and CDR2 SQIVND (reference sequence). V lost 3 bases, J lost 6 bases, and 13 bases lay in between. CDR3 length equals 14 residues. The CDR3 nucleotides read TGTGCCAGTAGTATGAGGCAGGGTGGGGATACGCAGTATTTT. Encoded protein: CASSMRQGGDTQYF.

This chain connects TRBV9 to TRBJ1-3; D gene uncertain. CDR3 size: 14 residues. Trimming took off 0 bases at V and 4 bases at J, with 8 bases between the two ends. The germline gives CDR1 SGDLS, CDR2 YYNGEE. For the CDR3, the DNA is TGTGCCAGCAGCGTAGCGGGTGACGGAAACACCATATATTTT. Its protein is CASSVAGDGNTIYF.